The 21 T cell receptor beta chains below all came from one sample that was sequenced in a study of naive and memory T cell subsets. TCR cDNA received a 3' ligated oligonucleotide that carried a UMI. Four PCR rounds used nested alpha and beta constant region primers plus the SP2 primer. One entry per CDR3 protein results from TCRdb running MiXCR on the 5' RACE reads. Of 50,000 to 60,000 distinct CDR3 sequences in the sample, around 7.3% are singletons; the top ten hold about 8.9%. The source is a female donor in good health.

This clonotype occurred many times. This chain connects TRBV4-2 to TRBJ1-2; D gene ambiguous. Per the germline V gene, CDR1 is LGHNA and CDR2 is YNFKEQ. The CDR3 is made up of 14 amino acids. V was shortened by 0 bases and J by 4 bases, with 9 bases between the two germline ends. CDR3 sequence reads: CASSQDAATYGYTF. CDR3 DNA sequence: TGTGCCAGCAGCCAAGACGCAGCTACCTATGGCTACACCTTC.

This clonotype was seen a few times. The V call is TRBV7-3, the J call TRBJ1-1; D may be TRBD1 (5 bases). Germline V gene data show CDR1 as SGHTA and CDR2 as FQGTGA. The CDR3 length is 13 residues. Trimming pared 2 bases from V and 6 bases from J, leaving 10 bases between. The CDR3 nucleotides are TGTGCCAGCAGCTTAGGGTCGGGGGCTGAAGCTTTCTTT. Protein: CASSLGSGAEAFF.

This clonotype was found many times. V and J are TRBV6-6 and TRBJ1-2; no definite D call. This CDR3 is 15 amino acids long. The V gene lost 2 bases and the J gene lost 4 bases, with 14 bases spanning the gap. CDR1 and CDR2 from the germline V gene are MNHNY and SVGAGI (reference sequence). CDR3 nucleotide sequence: TGTGCCAGCAGTTACGGGGTAGGGAGCCCCTATGGCTACACCTTC. This translates into CASSYGVGSPYGYTF.

J is TRBJ2-7 and V is TRBV6-6; unclear D gene. This CDR3 is built from 16 residues. Deletions cut 6 bases from V and 2 bases from J, with 20 bases between. Per the germline V gene, CDR1 is MNHNY and CDR2 is SVGAGI (reference sequence). The CDR3 protein is CASSTPDPLHPYEQYF. The CDR3 DNA follows: TGTGCCAGCAGCACCCCCGACCCCTTACACCCCTACGAGCAGTACTTC.

This clonotype was recorded many times. V is TRBV20-1 and J is TRBJ1-1, with TRBD1 matching over 7 bases. There are 12 residues in the CDR3. Germline V gene sequence: CDR1 DFQATT, CDR2 SNEGSKA (reference sequence). Losses at the gene ends were 2 bases for V and 3 bases for J; bases not matched to a gene: 0. The CDR3 bases are TGCAGTGCTAGACAGGGGGACACTGAAGCTTTCTTT. Its protein product is CSARQGDTEAFF.

Many counts were recorded for this clonotype. The V and J genes are TRBV27 and TRBJ1-1; no definite D call. V was trimmed by 5 bases and J by 5 bases, leaving 9 bases between them. The CDR3 has 12 amino acids. CDR1 is MNHEY and CDR2 is SMNVEV in the germline V gene (reference sequence). CDR3 protein: CASSGVLTEAFF. The CDR3 DNA reads TGTGCCAGCAGTGGGGTTTTGACTGAAGCTTTCTTT.

The chain combines TRBV4-3 with TRBJ2-5, with a weak D call TRBD2 (5 bases). The length of the CDR3 is 15 residues. CDR1 and CDR2 (germline): LGHNA, YSLEER. V was trimmed by 0 bases and J by 5 bases, leaving 13 bases between them. The CDR3 nucleotides are TGCGCCAGCAGCCAAGAATCGGGGATGGACGAGACCCAGTACTTC. It yields the protein CASSQESGMDETQYF.

This clonotype was found a few times. The chain recombines TRBV19 with TRBJ2-3; no clear D gene. Germline V gene data show CDR1 as LNHDA and CDR2 as SQIVND (reference sequence). V was shortened by 7 bases and J by 1 base, with 12 bases between the two germline ends. This CDR3 comprises 14 residues. CDR3 loop: CASTPGGGTDTQYF. In DNA form, the CDR3 reads TGTGCCAGTACTCCCGGTGGAGGCACAGATACGCAGTATTTT.

This clonotype was observed at least ten times. The chain joins TRBV5-1 to TRBJ1-5, with D maybe TRBD1 (5 bases). The germline V gene has CDR1 SGHRS and CDR2 YFSETQ. CDR3 size: 16 residues. V was shortened by 0 bases and J by 6 bases, with 16 bases between the two germline ends. The CDR3 coding sequence is TGCGCCAGCAGCTTGGGTGTGGAGGGGTTCACTCAGCCCCAGCATTTT. Its translation is CASSLGVEGFTQPQHF.

This clonotype was detected a few times. The DNA for the CDR3 is TGCAGTGCTAGTGGGGAGACCGCGAACACTGAAGCTTTCTTT. Protein product: CSASGETANTEAFF. The rearrangement links TRBV20-1 to TRBJ1-1, with no clear D. Germline V gene data show CDR1 as DFQATT and CDR2 as SNEGSKA (reference sequence). The CDR3 totals 14 residues. Trimming cost V 3 bases and J 1 base, with 12 bases left between them.

Many counts were recorded for this clonotype. The chain couples TRBV12-3 or TRBV12-4 to TRBJ1-6; D is unclear. There are 13 residues in the CDR3. Trimming cost V 7 bases and J 8 bases, with 12 bases left between them. The CDR3 reads CASTVGPDSPLHF. Here the CDR3 DNA reads TGTGCCAGCACCGTCGGGCCGGATTCACCCCTCCACTTT.

This clonotype has a handful of counts. The gene calls are TRBV6-5 and TRBJ1-1, with D hard to call. The CDR3 is made up of 14 amino acids. Per germline, CDR1 MNHEY and CDR2 SVGAGI. V lost 0 bases and J 1 base, leaving 6 bases between the germline ends. The CDR3 nucleotides read TGTGCCAGCAGTTACTCAGGAGGGAACACTGAAGCTTTCTTT. As protein: CASSYSGGNTEAFF.

This clonotype was found a few times. This sequence joins TRBV2 and TRBJ2-7, with D unresolved. The V and J ends lost 6 bases and 10 bases respectively, with 19 bases between them. The CDR3 covers 13 residues. Germline-derived CDR1 and CDR2 are SNHLY and FYNNEI. CDR3 bases: TGTGCCAGCAGCCGCTTGGATGCCGGGTCTCAGTACTTC. Its protein product is CASSRLDAGSQYF.

The chain couples TRBV27 to TRBJ2-4; D gene uncertain. Per the germline V gene, CDR1 is MNHEY and CDR2 is SMNVEV (reference sequence). The length of the CDR3 is 13 residues. V lost 6 bases to trimming and J lost 5 bases, with 11 bases between them. The chain's CDR3 is CASSLDKENIQYF. CDR3 sequence (DNA): TGTGCCAGCAGCCTTGACAAAGAAAACATTCAGTACTTC.

The rearrangement joins TRBV5-1 to TRBJ1-4, with a possible D match to TRBD1 (5 bases). V lost 0 bases, J lost 3 bases, and 6 bases lay in between. CDR3 length: 14 amino acids. CDR1 is SGHRS, CDR2 YFSETQ, per germline. DNA for the CDR3: TGCGCCAGCAGCTTGGGAGGGGCTAATGAAAAACTGTTTTTT. It is translated as CASSLGGANEKLFF.

This clonotype turned up a few times. The chain employs TRBV6-2 or TRBV6-3 and TRBJ1-1, with TRBD1 as a possible D gene (5 bases). The germline V and J ends were trimmed by 5 bases and 8 bases, with 18 bases remaining between them. The CDR3 runs 14 residues. CDR1 and CDR2 (germline): MNHEY, SVGEGT. CDR3 nucleotides: TGTGCCAGCAGTACCGACCGGAAGCCAGGGGAAGCTTTCTTT. Translated, it gives CASSTDRKPGEAFF.

This clonotype was seen ten or more times. The genes are TRBV6-5 and TRBJ1-6, with D possibly being TRBD1 (6 bases). Germline CDR1 and CDR2: MNHEY and SVGAGI. This CDR3 region has 12 residues. With 6 bases removed from V and 10 bases from J, the gap between germline ends came to 10 bases. The CDR3 DNA is TGTGCCAGCAGGGTCCAGGGGTCACCCCTCCACTTT. Residues: CASRVQGSPLHF.

In its sample, this clonotype was seen a few times. This rearrangement joins TRBV18 to TRBJ2-7, with 10 bases that match TRBD1. CDR1 is KGHSH and CDR2 is LQKENI in the germline V gene. This CDR3 has 16 amino acids. Trimming removed 2 bases from V and 6 bases from J; junction bases left unmatched: 10. As DNA, the CDR3 is TGTGCCAGCTCACCAGTGCCGGGACAGGGGCAACGCGAGCAGTACTTC. Its protein product is CASSPVPGQGQREQYF.

This chain links TRBV6-2 or TRBV6-3 with TRBJ2-1; 11 nucleotides align to TRBD2. CDR1 and CDR2 from the germline V gene are MNHEY and SVGEGT. The V segment lost 6 bases and the J segment 6 bases; nucleotides outside the gene matches: 10. The CDR3 is 16 amino acids. The CDR3 spells CASRGWTSGRPNEQFF. CDR3 DNA: TGTGCCAGCAGGGGGTGGACTAGCGGGCGCCCCAATGAGCAGTTCTTC.

The sample holds a few counts of this clonotype. The chain links TRBV6-6 to TRBJ2-5, with 13 bases fitting TRBD2. The CDR3 has 15 amino acids. The V and J ends lost 6 bases and 6 bases, in that order; junction bases with no gene match: 7. Germline V gene data show CDR1 as MNHNY and CDR2 as SVGAGI (reference sequence). The CDR3 coding sequence is TGTGCCAGCAGCAGGACTAGCGGGGGAGGCCAGACCCAGTACTTC. This translates into CASSRTSGGGQTQYF.

This clonotype was seen ten or more times. The rearrangement links TRBV28 to TRBJ1-1, with 8 nucleotides matching TRBD1. V lost 3 bases to trimming and J lost 3 bases; unmatched junction nucleotides: 6. The CDR3 covers 15 residues. CDR1 and CDR2 (germline): MDHEN, SYDVKM. Here the CDR3 DNA reads TGTGCCAGCAGTTTCGCCGGGACAGGATACACTGAAGCTTTCTTT. Translation: CASSFAGTGYTEAFF.